This T cell receptor (beta chain) is from a study of blood T cell repertoires in COVID-19. Turning to the study itself: Specimens from acute and convalescent COVID-19 originated in the United States, Italy and Spain. PBMCs, B-cell-depleted T cells, or T cells were the source of the cDNA or gDNA that made up the material.

In the authors' methods: Quantification of nucleated cells was approximated via reference gene primer amplification. Data came from immunoSEQ multiplex PCR; TCRdb stores just in-frame clones and leaves some out. From that table come the V and J calls and clone size; the DNA was used to work out D and trimming. Of more than 75,000 clones listed, roughly 84% are singletons. V was shortened by 3 bases and J by 1 base, with 6 bases between the two germline ends. This CDR3 comprises 13 residues. V is TRBV12-3 or TRBV12-4 and J is TRBJ1-1; D gene uncertain. The sequenced sample was peripheral blood. The clonotype was recovered from an older woman with acute or convalescent COVID-19. CDR3 nucleotides: TGTGCCAGCAGTTTCCGGGAGAACACTGAAGCTTTCTTT. Translated: CASSFRENTEAFF.